A single sample gave rise to the 9 T cell receptor beta chains below, sequenced in a study of blood T cell repertoires in COVID-19. Measured with immunoSEQ multiplex PCR; TCRdb has only the in-frame clones, and not every one. Seen here are 200,000 to 250,000 clones, around 84% observed once, and the top ten hold about 1.5%. The sequencing sample was made of peripheral blood. The receptors derive from a woman aged 40-49 years who had recovered from COVID-19.

This chain uses TRBV7-8 with TRBJ2-7; 10 bases are a match to TRBD1. In germline, CDR1 is SGHVS, CDR2 FQNEAQ. This CDR3 has 16 residues. V shed 0 bases and J 1 base; nucleotides not matched to a gene: 3. CDR3 amino acids: CASSLAGTGDSYEQYF. The CDR3 nucleotides are TGTGCCAGCAGCTTAGCCGGGACAGGGGATTCCTACGAGCAGTACTTC.

The genes are TRBV3-1 (or the pseudogene TRBV3-2) and TRBJ1-1; TRBD1 aligns across 10 bases. Germline V gene lookup returns CDR1 LGHDT and CDR2 YNNKEL (reference sequence). CDR3 length: 15 residues. V lost 3 bases, J lost 11 bases, and 12 bases stayed unmatched. In nucleotides, the CDR3 is TGTGCCAGCAGCCAGACAGGGGGCAGATTGAGTTTCGCTTTCTTT. Translating gives CASSQTGGRLSFAFF.

This clone was observed a few times. At one end, the junction sequence differs from germline, possibly due to a read error. The rearrangement joins TRBV7-7 to TRBJ2-5; D gene uncertain. This CDR3 region has 16 residues. The V gene's germline CDR1 is SSHAT and CDR2 FNYEAQ (reference sequence). CDR3 bases: TGTGCTAGCAGCTTAAGGATAGGTCACGGCGGTGAGACCCAGTACTTC. Translated: CASSLRIGHGGETQYF.

The chain has TRBV6-2 or TRBV6-3 and TRBJ2-2, with D possibly TRBD2 on 6 matching bases. CDR1 is MNHEY, CDR2 SVGEGT, per germline. The CDR3 contains 14 residues. Trimming left V 6 bases short and J 1 base short, with 9 bases between. Here the CDR3 reads CASSPGGNTGELFF. CDR3 nucleotide sequence: TGTGCCAGCAGCCCCGGGGGGAACACCGGGGAGCTGTTTTTT.

The table lists this clone with a few counts. The chain joins TRBV5-6 to TRBJ2-2; 7 bases fit TRBD1. The germline gives CDR1 SGHDT, CDR2 YYEEEE. This CDR3 is built from 15 residues. J gave up 5 bases and V 0 bases, and 4 bases lay outside the gene matches. CDR3 loop: CASSLGQGVTGELFF. CDR3 coding DNA: TGTGCCAGCAGCTTGGGCCAGGGGGTAACCGGGGAGCTGTTTTTT.

The rearrangement links TRBV7-2 to TRBJ1-1; TRBD1 is a possible D gene (6 bases). The CDR3 runs to 12 residues. The germline V gene encodes CDR1 SGHTA and CDR2 FQGNSA. V lost 4 bases, J lost 3 bases, and 6 bases lay in between. The DNA for the CDR3 is TGTGCCAGCAGCTACAGGGACACTGAAGCTTTCTTT. It encodes CASSYRDTEAFF. Full variable domain (outside the CDR3, taken from reference TRBV7-2 and TRBJ1-1): GAGVSQSPSNKVTEKGKDVELRCDPISGHTALYWYRQSLGQGLEFLIYFQGNSAPDKSGLPSDRFSAERTGGSVSTLTIQRTQQEDSAVYLCASSYRDTEAFFGQGTRLTVV.

This chain uses TRBV3-1 (or the pseudogene TRBV3-2) with TRBJ2-1; D unresolved. V lost 6 bases to trimming and J lost 4 bases, with 10 bases between them. Germline loops: CDR1 LGHDT, CDR2 YNNKEL (reference sequence). CDR3 length: 13 residues. CDR3 protein: CASSLTGYNEQFF. The CDR3 DNA is TGTGCCAGCAGTCTAACTGGTTACAATGAGCAGTTCTTC.

The genes are TRBV6-4 and TRBJ2-2, with TRBD1 identical over 7 bases. CDR1 is MRHNA and CDR2 is SNTAGT in the germline V gene. This CDR3 comprises 14 residues. With 6 bases clipped from V and 5 bases from J, the junction kept 6 bases outside the gene matches. The CDR3 reads CASRRDRSTGELFF. DNA for the CDR3: TGTGCCAGCAGACGGGACAGAAGTACCGGGGAGCTGTTTTTT.

This clone was detected once. This chain connects TRBV18 to TRBJ2-2, with 7 bases matching TRBD1. Trimming cost V 1 base and J 4 bases; bases outside gene matches: 15. Germline lookup yields CDR1 KGHSH and CDR2 LQKENI. The CDR3 is 19 residues long. In nucleotides, the CDR3 is TGTGCCAGCTCACCACTAATTTTTCGCCCGGGACAGACCACCGGGGAGCTGTTTTTT. Protein: CASSPLIFRPGQTTGELFF.